A selection of T cell receptor beta chains follows, all from one sample in a study of T cell responses to AZD1222 COVID-19 vaccine. The method was immunoSEQ multiplex PCR; TCRdb's version includes in-frame clones alone and lacks a portion of them. The sample has over 140,000 clones. The sample was peripheral blood. The origin of the receptors is an adult in good health. Each CDR3 is given with its conserved first and last residue. Each record gives: CDR3 length, V gene, J gene, D gene, CDR3 DNA, CDR3 protein. D genes are given only for firm matches.

length: 15; V: TRBV11-2; J: TRBJ1-2; D: .; DNA: TGTGCCAGCAGCTTAGGGGGGAGGCAGGTCTATGGCTACACCTTC; CDR3: CASSLGGRQVYGYTF
length: 19; V: TRBV5-6; J: TRBJ1-6; D: .; DNA: TGTGCCAGCGCGCCCGTGGGGGGCGTTGGGAGCTCCTATAATTCACCCCTCCACTTT; CDR3: CASAPVGGVGSSYNSPLHF
length: 14; V: TRBV12-5; J: TRBJ2-3; D: .; DNA: TGTGCTAGTGGTCCGTCGTCCAGGGCAGATACGCAGTATTTT; CDR3: CASGPSSRADTQYF
length: 16; V: TRBV4-3; J: TRBJ1-5; D: .; DNA: TGCGCCAGCAGCCAAGATGTGCGAGGGAGCAATCAGCCCCAGCATTTT; CDR3: CASSQDVRGSNQPQHF
length: 15; V: TRBV6-1; J: TRBJ2-3; D: .; DNA: TGTGCCAGCAGTGAAAGGGTATACGGGACAGATACGCAGTATTTT; CDR3: CASSERVYGTDTQYF
length: 15; V: TRBV6-6; J: TRBJ1-2; D: TRBD1; DNA: TGTGCCAGCAGCTACGCAGGGGGCGGAGGGTATGGCTACACCTTC; CDR3: CASSYAGGGGYGYTF
length: 14; V: TRBV2; J: TRBJ2-5; D: .; DNA: TGTGCCAGCGAGATGGGTCTGACGAGGGAGACCCAGTACTTC; CDR3: CASEMGLTRETQYF
length: 13; V: TRBV7-2; J: TRBJ2-1; D: .; DNA: TGTGCCAGCAGCTTAGCGCAGAACTATGAGCAGTTCTTC; CDR3: CASSLAQNYEQFF
length: 15; V: TRBV4-1; J: TRBJ2-1; D: .; DNA: TGCGCCAGCAGTCATAGGGGGGCTAGCGCCGATGAGCAGTTCTTC; CDR3: CASSHRGASADEQFF
length: 17; V: TRBV4-1; J: TRBJ2-7; D: .; DNA: TGCGCCAGCAGCCAAGACCCCAGGGACTCCCTTTTGGGCGAGCAGTACTTC; CDR3: CASSQDPRDSLLGEQYF
length: 16; V: TRBV3-1/TRBV3-2; J: TRBJ1-5; D: .; DNA: TGTGCCAGCAGCCCGTCGGGAGGAATTAGCAATCAGCCCCAGCATTTT; CDR3: CASSPSGGISNQPQHF